This T cell receptor (beta chain) stems from a study of blood T cell repertoires in COVID-19. In the study overall: Samples taken during acute and convalescent COVID-19 were collected in the United States, Italy and Spain.

Seattle patient enrollment occurred during active infection, with longitudinal follow-up thereafter. Germline CDR1 MNHEY, CDR2 SMNVEV (reference sequence). V was pared by 5 bases and J by 9 bases, with 23 bases between. The CDR3 loop spans 17 amino acids. Original processing methods: By means of reference gene primer amplification, nucleated cell counts were estimated. The assay was immunoSEQ multiplex PCR, and TCRdb's table has in-frame clones only and misses some. V, J and clone size reflect that table, while D and trimming were determined from the DNA. The profile shows over 400,000 clones, approximately 88% of them singletons.

The origin of this receptor is a woman between 45 and 60 years old with COVID-19, enrolled during active disease. This chain joins TRBV27 and TRBJ1-6, with TRBD1 as a possible D gene (5 bases). Sample: peripheral blood. The CDR3 bases are TGTGCCAGCAGTCCCCCTCAGACCAATCTGGGGGGTTCACCCCTCCACTTT. Amino acid sequence: CASSPPQTNLGGSPLHF.